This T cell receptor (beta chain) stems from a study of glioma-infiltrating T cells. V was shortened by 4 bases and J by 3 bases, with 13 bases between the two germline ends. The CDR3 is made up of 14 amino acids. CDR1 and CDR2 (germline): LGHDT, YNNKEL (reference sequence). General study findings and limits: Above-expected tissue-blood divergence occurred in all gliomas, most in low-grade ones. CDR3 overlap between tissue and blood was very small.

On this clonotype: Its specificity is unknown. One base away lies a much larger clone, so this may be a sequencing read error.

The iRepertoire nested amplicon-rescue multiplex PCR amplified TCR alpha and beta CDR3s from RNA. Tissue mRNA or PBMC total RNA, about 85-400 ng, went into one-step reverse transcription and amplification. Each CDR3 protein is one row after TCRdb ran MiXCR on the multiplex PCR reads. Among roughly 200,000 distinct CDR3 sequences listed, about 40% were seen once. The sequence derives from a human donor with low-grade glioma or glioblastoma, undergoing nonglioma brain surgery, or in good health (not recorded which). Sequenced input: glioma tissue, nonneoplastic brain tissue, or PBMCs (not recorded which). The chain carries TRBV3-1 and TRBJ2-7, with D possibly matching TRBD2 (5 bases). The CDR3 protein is CASSRLDLHYEQYF. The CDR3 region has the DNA TGTGCCAGCAGCCGGTTGGACTTACACTACGAGCAGTACTTC.